The 30 T cell receptor beta chains listed next were all sequenced from one sample in a study of T cell responses to AZD1222 COVID-19 vaccine. TCRdb's copy holds only in-frame clones and misses some; the assay was immunoSEQ multiplex PCR. The table lists 100,000 to 150,000 clones, about 87% of them singletons, with roughly 5.4% in the top ten. The material was peripheral blood, obtained on day 0 of AZD1222 vaccination. Receptors were obtained from an adult in good health.

The chain links TRBV30 to TRBJ1-4; 8 bases are shared with TRBD1. After removal of 4 bases from V and 7 bases from J, the junction contained 2 bases not matched to a gene. CDR3 length: 12 amino acids. The germline CDR1 and CDR2 sequences are GTSNPN and SVGIG (reference sequence). CDR3 in amino acids: CAWNQGAEKLFF. CDR3 nucleotides: TGTGCCTGGAATCAGGGGGCTGAAAAACTGTTTTTT. Filled out from reference TRBV30 and TRBJ1-4, the complete variable domain reads SQTIHQWPATLVQPVGSPLSLECTVEGTSNPNLYWYRQAAGRGLQLLFYSVGIGQISSEVPQNLSASRPQDRQFILSSKKLLLSDSGFYLCAWNQGAEKLFFGSGTQLSVL.

The rearrangement uses TRBV18 and TRBJ2-7; D not resolved. Between the trimmed V and J ends, which lost 3 bases and 0 bases, there was a span of 15 bases. The germline gives CDR1 KGHSH, CDR2 LQKENI. The CDR3 length is 16 residues. Here the CDR3 reads CASSPSGSRRSYEQYF. The CDR3 nucleotides read TGTGCCAGCTCACCCTCCGGGTCACGCCGCTCCTACGAGCAGTACTTC.

The J gene is TRBJ1-5, the V gene TRBV4-2; the match to TRBD1 covers 7 bases. Trimming took 0 bases from V and 3 from J; bases not matched to a gene: 5. CDR1 is LGHNA, CDR2 YNFKEQ, per germline. The CDR3 spans 16 residues. CDR3 sequence reads: CASSQDQTGVNQPQHF. CDR3 nucleotide sequence: TGTGCCAGCAGCCAAGATCAAACAGGGGTCAATCAGCCCCAGCATTTT.

Concerning this clone itself: A read error may produce the germline difference seen at one junction end. The chain recombines TRBV19 with TRBJ1-2; 10 nucleotides agree with TRBD1. Germline loops: CDR1 LNHDA, CDR2 SQIVND (reference sequence). The CDR3 covers 11 residues. The CDR3 here is CASSIVGQGCF. The CDR3 DNA sequence: TGTGCCAGTAGTATCGTGGGACAGGGGTGTTTC.

The chain couples TRBV6-5 to TRBJ1-4, with 8 bases identical to TRBD1. The germline V gene has CDR1 MNHEY and CDR2 SVGAGI. The CDR3 runs to 15 residues. V was pared by 8 bases and J by 6 bases, with 11 bases of the junction left unmatched. Here the CDR3 reads CASRTGKDWDEKLFF. CDR3 nucleotide sequence: TGTGCCAGCCGGACAGGGAAGGATTGGGATGAAAAACTGTTTTTT.

The V call is TRBV3-1 (or the pseudogene TRBV3-2), the J call TRBJ1-2; 9 nucleotides agree with TRBD1. This CDR3 comprises 13 residues. Losses at the gene ends were 3 bases for V and 8 bases for J; bases not matched to a gene: 4. Germline V gene data show CDR1 as LGHDT and CDR2 as YNNKEL (reference sequence). The CDR3 region is CASSHGTGKGYTF. CDR3 sequence (DNA): TGTGCCAGCAGCCACGGGACAGGGAAGGGCTACACCTTC.

The chain carries TRBV13 and TRBJ1-2; no definite D call. The CDR3 runs to 15 residues. Germline V gene sequence: CDR1 PRHDT, CDR2 FYEKMQ (reference sequence). V lost 1 base and J lost 2, with 11 bases in between. CDR3 sequence reads: CASSLEGNRNYGYTF. The CDR3 region has the DNA TGTGCCAGCAGCTTAGAAGGGAATAGGAACTATGGCTACACCTTC.

A single count supports this clone. The CDR3 sequence is CASSPQGAGGYTF. As DNA, the CDR3 is TGTGCCAGCTCACCACAGGGGGCCGGGGGCTACACCTTC. The V gene is TRBV18, the J gene TRBJ1-2; 7 positions agree with TRBD1. CDR3 size: 13 residues. Trimming took 1 base from V and 8 from J; bases not matched to a gene: 4. Germline CDR1 is KGHSH and CDR2 is LQKENI.

V and J are TRBV7-9 and TRBJ2-3; D uncertain. The V and J ends lost 5 bases and 1 base respectively, with 7 bases between them. Germline loops: CDR1 SEHNR, CDR2 FQNEAQ (reference sequence). CDR3 length: 13 residues. The CDR3 DNA is TGTGCCAGCAGCCAGCATGGCACAGATACGCAGTATTTT. Its protein is CASSQHGTDTQYF.

The chain is built from TRBV27 and TRBJ2-7; D may be TRBD2 (5 bases). The CDR3 totals 12 residues. In germline, CDR1 is MNHEY, CDR2 SMNVEV (reference sequence). V lost 6 bases and J 11 bases, leaving 17 bases between the germline ends. The CDR3 protein is CASRSSGDEKYF. CDR3 nucleotide sequence: TGTGCCAGCAGGAGCAGCGGTGATGAGAAGTACTTC.

The rearrangement links TRBV29-1 to TRBJ2-3, with 10 bases aligning to TRBD2. This CDR3 is 14 amino acids long. Germline values: CDR1 SQVTM, CDR2 ANQGSEA. The V and J ends lost 4 bases and 4 bases, in that order; junction bases with no gene match: 5. The CDR3 loop is CSVVLAGAADTQYF. The CDR3 coding sequence is TGCAGCGTTGTGCTAGCGGGGGCGGCAGATACGCAGTATTTT.

J is TRBJ2-7 and V is TRBV7-2; TRBD1 is a possible D gene (5 bases). Trimming took off 3 bases at V and 0 bases at J, with 12 bases between the two ends. CDR1 and CDR2 from the germline V gene are SGHTA and FQGNSA. CDR3 length: 15 amino acids. CDR3 region: CASSFSGRRSYEQYF. The CDR3 DNA sequence: TGTGCCAGCAGCTTTTCAGGGCGTCGCTCCTACGAGCAGTACTTC.

The chain combines TRBV12-5 with TRBJ1-4, with D possibly being TRBD1 (5 bases). The germline CDR1 and CDR2 sequences are LGHNT and FRNRAP. The CDR3 spans 15 residues. V shed 6 bases and J shed 0 bases, with 11 bases lying between them. CDR3 nucleotide sequence: TGTGCTAGTGGCCCCGGGGACCCAACTAATGAAAAACTGTTTTTT. It codes for CASGPGDPTNEKLFF.

The chain links TRBV5-1 to TRBJ1-6; 7 nucleotides agree with TRBD1. CDR3 length: 14 residues. The ends lost 3 bases at V and 8 bases at J; junction bases unmatched: 5. Germline V CDR1 and CDR2: SGHRS, YFSETQ. CDR3 DNA: TGCGCCAGCAGCTCGGGGACAGCGGATTCACCCCTCCACTTT. This codes for CASSSGTADSPLHF.

This rearrangement joins TRBV15 to TRBJ1-5; TRBD1 aligns across 8 bases. Trimming took 5 bases from V and 3 from J; bases not matched to a gene: 6. This CDR3 region has 15 residues. Germline V gene sequence: CDR1 LNHNV, CDR2 YYDKDF (reference sequence). The CDR3 nucleotides are TGTGCCACCAGCGTCCGGACAGGGTACAATCAGCCCCAGCATTTT. Its protein is CATSVRTGYNQPQHF. Combining the CDR3 with reference TRBV15 and TRBJ1-5 gives the whole variable domain DAMVIQNPRYQVTQFGKPVTLSCSQTLNHNVMYWYQQKSSQAPKLLFHYYDKDFNNEADTPDNFQSRRPNTSFCFLDIRSPGLGDTAMYLCATSVRTGYNQPQHFGDGTRLSIL.

The chain carries TRBV5-1 and TRBJ2-4, with 8 nucleotides matching TRBD2. J lost 6 bases, V lost 3 bases, and 11 bases had no gene match. Germline CDR1 and CDR2: SGHRS and YFSETQ. The CDR3 length is 16 residues. CDR3 sequence (DNA): TGCGCCAGCAGCTCCATGCCCAGCGGGGGTGGAAACATTCAGTACTTC. Amino acid sequence: CASSSMPSGGGNIQYF.

The chain combines TRBV27 with TRBJ1-3; D unclear. V was trimmed by 6 bases and J by 3 bases, leaving 12 bases between them. The germline CDR1 and CDR2 sequences are MNHEY and SMNVEV (reference sequence). This CDR3 is 14 amino acids long. Here the CDR3 DNA reads TGTGCCAGCAGAGAACACGGCCTTGGAAACACCATATATTTT. The encoded protein is CASREHGLGNTIYF.

Turning to this clone: One end of the junction does not line up with germline, which may come from a read error. V and J are TRBV7-7 and TRBJ2-2, with TRBD2 as a possible D gene (6 bases). This CDR3 is built from 17 residues. Germline CDR1 is SSHAT and CDR2 is FNYEAQ (reference sequence). CDR3: CASSLGGGRGNTGELFF. The CDR3 bases are TGTGCTAGCAGCTTGGGAGGCGGCCGGGGGAACACCGGGGAGCTGTTTTTT.

The V and J genes are TRBV29-1 and TRBJ2-5; D is perhaps TRBD2 (6 bases). The CDR3 runs to 13 residues. Germline loops: CDR1 SQVTM, CDR2 ANQGSEA. Trimming took 6 bases from V and 5 from J, leaving 16 bases between them. The CDR3 nucleotides read TGCAGCGTGAGACCGGGACTCCCGGAGACCCAGTACTTC. It translates to CSVRPGLPETQYF. Based on the CDR3 plus reference TRBV29-1 and TRBJ2-5, the full variable domain is SAVISQKPSRDICQRGTSLTIQCQVDSQVTMMFWYRQQPGQSLTLIATANQGSEATYESGFVIDKFPISRPNLTFSTLTVSNMSPEDSSIYLCSVRPGLPETQYFGPGTRLLVL.

The rearrangement links TRBV27 to TRBJ1-5; tentative D call: TRBD1 (6 bases). Germline-derived CDR1 and CDR2 are MNHEY and SMNVEV (reference sequence). The CDR3 is 14 residues long. Trimming removed 6 bases at V and 3 bases at J, with 12 bases between. The CDR3 here is CASSLDRFNQPQHF. The CDR3 DNA reads TGTGCCAGCAGCTTGGACAGATTCAATCAGCCCCAGCATTTT.

The V call is TRBV24-1, the J call TRBJ2-1; 11 bases map to TRBD2. Germline V gene lookup returns CDR1 KGHDR and CDR2 SFDVKD. V dropped 5 bases and J dropped 7; count of bases not matched to a gene: 9. The CDR3 runs to 16 residues. The CDR3 here is CATSAFTSGSRNEQFF. The CDR3 region has the DNA TGTGCCACCAGTGCCTTCACTAGCGGGAGTAGGAATGAGCAGTTCTTC.

This clone occurred a few times. This chain links TRBV19 with TRBJ1-1; TRBD1 matches 8 bases. This CDR3 region has 12 residues. Germline V gene lookup returns CDR1 LNHDA and CDR2 SQIVND (reference sequence). Trimming at V came to 4 bases and at J to 7 bases, leaving 2 bases not matched to a gene. The CDR3 coding sequence is TGTGCCAGTAGTAGGACAGGGTATGAAGCTTTCTTT. Translation gives CASSRTGYEAFF.

The gene calls are TRBV30 and TRBJ2-1; 10 bases align to TRBD2. The junction had 1 base not matched to a gene; V was cut back by 3 bases and J by 2 bases. The CDR3 has 14 amino acids. Germline V gene sequence: CDR1 GTSNPN, CDR2 SVGIG (reference sequence). The CDR3, as DNA: TGTGCCTGGAGCGGGACTAGCGCCTACAATGAGCAGTTCTTC. Amino acid sequence: CAWSGTSAYNEQFF.

Only one count was recorded for this clone. CDR3: CASSEQGALGELFF. DNA for the CDR3: TGTGCCAGCAGCGAACAGGGGGCGTTGGGGGAGCTGTTTTTT. This chain links TRBV7-9 with TRBJ2-2, with TRBD1 identical over 9 bases. Germline CDR1 SEHNR, CDR2 FQNEAQ (reference sequence). Trimming cost V 5 bases and J 8 bases; bases outside gene matches: 6. CDR3 length equals 14 residues.

The V call is TRBV4-2, the J call TRBJ1-1, with no clear D. CDR3 length: 14 amino acids. Germline CDR1 LGHNA, CDR2 YNFKEQ. Trimming left V 1 base short and J 1 base short, with 7 bases between. Here the CDR3 reads CASSQGIANTEAFF. The CDR3 DNA is TGTGCCAGCAGCCAAGGAATAGCGAACACTGAAGCTTTCTTT.

The chain joins TRBV29-1 to TRBJ1-2, with 11 bases identical to TRBD1. The germline V gene encodes CDR1 SQVTM and CDR2 ANQGSEA. V gave up 5 bases and J gave up 4 bases; unmatched junction bases: 9. The CDR3 is 15 residues long. The CDR3 reads CSVRRPGQGVYGYTF. CDR3 bases: TGCAGCGTTCGAAGGCCGGGACAGGGGGTCTATGGCTACACCTTC.

The genes are TRBV5-1 and TRBJ2-1; 9 bases map to TRBD2. CDR1 is SGHRS and CDR2 is YFSETQ in the germline V gene. J was trimmed by 9 bases and V by 7 bases; bases with no gene match: 11. CDR3 length: 14 amino acids. Here the CDR3 DNA reads TGCGCCAGCTCCGACCCCAGCGGGAGGTTTGAGCAGTTCTTC. This encodes CASSDPSGRFEQFF.

Only one count was recorded for this clone. The chain links TRBV11-2 to TRBJ1-1, with a tentative D call TRBD1 (6 bases). Germline V gene data show CDR1 as SGHAT and CDR2 as FQNNGV. V gave up 2 bases and J gave up 4 bases, with 14 bases separating them. The CDR3 runs 15 residues. CDR3 in amino acids: CASSLTTGLGTEAFF. CDR3 sequence (DNA): TGTGCCAGCAGCTTAACAACAGGGTTGGGCACTGAAGCTTTCTTT.

The chain is built from TRBV27 and TRBJ2-1, with 9 bases that match TRBD2. With 5 bases clipped from V and 9 bases from J, the junction kept 14 bases outside the gene matches. CDR3 length equals 16 residues. CDR1 MNHEY and CDR2 SMNVEV come from the germline V gene (reference sequence). The CDR3 DNA reads TGTGCCAGCAGTATTATCCCGGGACTAGCCGGTCGTGAGCAGTTCTTC. Its translation: CASSIIPGLAGREQFF.

The rearrangement uses TRBV6-5 and TRBJ1-1; TRBD1 might be the D (5 bases). Trimming took 8 bases from V and 1 from J, leaving 14 bases between them. Germline CDR1 reads MNHEY; CDR2 reads SVGAGI. CDR3 length: 14 amino acids. The CDR3 is CASSNRGGNTEAFF. In DNA, the CDR3 is TGTGCCAGCTCAAACCGGGGGGGGAACACTGAAGCTTTCTTT.